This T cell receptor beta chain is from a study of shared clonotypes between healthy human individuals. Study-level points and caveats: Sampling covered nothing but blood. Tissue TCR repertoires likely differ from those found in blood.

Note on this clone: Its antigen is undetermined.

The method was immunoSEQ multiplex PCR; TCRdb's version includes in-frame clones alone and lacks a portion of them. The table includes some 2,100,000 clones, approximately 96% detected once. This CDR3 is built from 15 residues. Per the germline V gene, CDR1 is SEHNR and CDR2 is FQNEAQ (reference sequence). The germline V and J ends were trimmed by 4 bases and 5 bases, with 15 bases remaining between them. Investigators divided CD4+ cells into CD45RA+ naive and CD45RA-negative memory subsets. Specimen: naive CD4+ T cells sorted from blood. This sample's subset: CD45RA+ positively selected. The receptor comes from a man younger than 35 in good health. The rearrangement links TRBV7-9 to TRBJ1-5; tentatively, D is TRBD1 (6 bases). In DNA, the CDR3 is TGTGCCAGCAGCTCGTCGGGGGGGGCGGATCAGCCCCAGCATTTT. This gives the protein CASSSSGGADQPQHF.